This T cell receptor beta chain was sequenced for a study of T cell changes during pregnancy in multiple sclerosis. This CDR3 is 12 amino acids long. V lost 2 bases and J lost 6, with 8 bases in between. CDR1 and CDR2 (germline): SGHKS, YYEKEE (reference sequence). The data were produced by immunoSEQ multiplex PCR, yet TCRdb's version contains in-frame clones alone and is incomplete. The sample holds tens of thousands of clones, 85% to 95% seen once. The chain employs TRBV5-5 and TRBJ1-1; D unclear. The receptor comes from a female donor with multiple sclerosis, enrolled in a pregnancy study. The source was peripheral blood, collected in the third trimester of pregnancy. The CDR3 DNA reads as TGTGCCAGCAGCTTTTCGAGAGCTGAAGCTTTCTTT. It codes for CASSFSRAEAFF.